This TCR beta chain was obtained from a study of post-analysis software for immune sequencing data. Notes on the study in general: In multiple sclerosis, normalized Chao1 diversity was significantly below that of controls. Patients showed TRBV5-6, TRBV5-1 and TRBV20-1 among a handful of TRBV segments more frequent than in controls.

The CDR3 is made up of 14 amino acids. Germline loops: CDR1 SGHDN, CDR2 FVKESK. V was trimmed by 0 bases and J by 8 bases, leaving 13 bases between them. In regard to this clonotype: The antigen remains undetermined.

The TCR beta cDNA libraries contained unique molecular identifiers. TCRdb re-analysed the PCR reads in MiXCR, keeping a single row per CDR3 protein. Of under 900,000 distinct CDR3 sequences detected, 53% appear once; the ten largest clones hold approximately 4.5%. This TCR came from a girl between 5 and 17 years old with multiple sclerosis. The chain recombines TRBV14 with TRBJ1-2; D remains unclear. The sample taken for sequencing was blood. CDR3 region: CASSQEYGSRGYTF. CDR3 DNA: TGTGCCAGCAGCCAAGAATACGGGAGTCGGGGCTACACCTTC.